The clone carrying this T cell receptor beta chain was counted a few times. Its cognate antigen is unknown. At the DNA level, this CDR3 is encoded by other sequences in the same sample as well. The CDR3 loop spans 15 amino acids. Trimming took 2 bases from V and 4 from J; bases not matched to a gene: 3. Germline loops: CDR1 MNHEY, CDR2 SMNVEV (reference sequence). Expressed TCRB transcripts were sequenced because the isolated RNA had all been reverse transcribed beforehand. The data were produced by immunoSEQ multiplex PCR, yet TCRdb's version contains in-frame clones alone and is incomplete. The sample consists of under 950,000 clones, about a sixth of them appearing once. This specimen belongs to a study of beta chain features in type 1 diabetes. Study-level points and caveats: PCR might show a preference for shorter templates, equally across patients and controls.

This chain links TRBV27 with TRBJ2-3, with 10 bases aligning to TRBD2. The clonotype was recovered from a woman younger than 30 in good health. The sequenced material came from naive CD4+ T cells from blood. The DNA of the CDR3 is TGTGCCAGCAGTTTAAGGCTAGCGGGAGCAGATACGCAGTATTTT. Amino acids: CASSLRLAGADTQYF.